The 10 T cell receptor beta chains reported below all come from one sample, sequenced in a study of blood T cell repertoires in COVID-19. The repertoire was sequenced with immunoSEQ multiplex PCR; TCRdb's copy has only in-frame clones and lacks some. This table has about 380,000 clones, 70% to 90% appearing once. Material: PBMCs or T cells enriched from blood (not recorded which). These receptors all come from a woman between 18 and 29 years old who had recovered from COVID-19.

The chain links TRBV7-8 to TRBJ1-1, with TRBD1 as a possible D gene (5 bases). The CDR3 loop spans 17 amino acids. V lost 1 base, J lost 0 bases, and 15 bases lay in between. Germline V gene lookup returns CDR1 SGHVS and CDR2 FQNEAQ. Here the CDR3 reads CASSLDWGYRMNTEAFF. CDR3 bases: TGTGCCAGCAGCTTAGACTGGGGCTATCGGATGAACACTGAAGCTTTCTTT. Supplemented by reference TRBV7-8 and TRBJ1-1, the full variable domain reads GAGVSQSPRYKVAKRGQDVALRCDPISGHVSLFWYQQALGQGPEFLTYFQNEAQLDKSGLPSDRFFAERPEGSVSTLKIQRTQQEDSAVYLCASSLDWGYRMNTEAFFGQGTRLTVV.

The CDR3 here is CASSQAGTGDSGYTF. In DNA form, the CDR3 reads TGCGCCAGCAGCCAAGCCGGGACAGGGGATAGTGGCTACACCTTC. This chain connects TRBV4-1 to TRBJ1-2, with 10 positions matching TRBD1. V dropped 1 base and J dropped 7; count of bases not matched to a gene: 6. The CDR3 consists of 15 residues. The germline CDR1 and CDR2 sequences are MGHRA and YSYEKL.

This clone was detected once. V is TRBV5-5 and J is TRBJ2-2, with D maybe TRBD2 (6 bases). V was cut by 3 bases and J by 4 bases, with 16 bases left in between. Germline CDR1 and CDR2: SGHKS and YYEKEE (reference sequence). The CDR3 runs 16 residues. CDR3 coding DNA: TGTGCCAGCAGCTCCTCCGGGACTCGCCGCACCGGGGAGCTGTTTTTT. Its protein product is CASSSSGTRRTGELFF. Full variable domain (rest looked up from reference TRBV5-5 and TRBJ2-2): DAGVTQSPTHLIKTRGQQVTLRCSPISGHKSVSWYQQVLGQGPQFIFQYYEKEERGRGNFPDRFSARQFPNYSSELNVNALLLGDSALYLCASSSSGTRRTGELFFGEGSRLTVL.

The V and J genes are TRBV9 and TRBJ1-1, with D perhaps TRBD1 (6 bases). This CDR3 has 14 amino acids. V was trimmed by 3 bases and J by 2 bases, leaving 11 bases between them. CDR1 is SGDLS, CDR2 YYNGEE, per germline. This CDR3 is CASSASGANTEAFF. The CDR3 region has the DNA TGTGCCAGCAGCGCCTCAGGGGCCAACACTGAAGCTTTCTTT.

The chain joins TRBV9 to TRBJ2-5; 8 bases are a match to TRBD1. Germline lookup yields CDR1 SGDLS and CDR2 YYNGEE. V lost 1 base and J lost 5; bases outside the gene matches: 7. CDR3 size: 15 residues. The CDR3 spells CASSVLPDRVETQYF. DNA for the CDR3: TGTGCCAGCAGCGTATTGCCGGACAGGGTCGAGACCCAGTACTTC. Complete variable domain (other parts from reference TRBV9 and TRBJ2-5): DSGVTQTPKHLITATGQRVTLRCSPRSGDLSVYWYQQSLDQGLQFLIQYYNGEERAKGNILERFSAQQFPDLHSELNLSSLELGDSALYFCASSVLPDRVETQYFGPGTRLLVL.

This sequence joins TRBV11-2 and TRBJ2-2; a possible D gene is TRBD2 (7 bases). Germline loops: CDR1 SGHAT, CDR2 FQNNGV. This CDR3 is 18 amino acids long. Trimming removed 2 bases from V and 1 base from J, with 17 bases in between. CDR3 nucleotide sequence: TGTGCCAGCAGCTTATCGCGGGGGCTAGCGATGAACACCGGGGAGCTGTTTTTT. Encoded protein: CASSLSRGLAMNTGELFF.

The chain couples TRBV5-5 to TRBJ1-5; 8 bases are a match to TRBD1. Unmatched junction bases numbered 5, after V lost 4 bases and J lost 5 bases. Germline V lookup: CDR1 SGHKS, CDR2 YYEKEE (reference sequence). This CDR3 region has 14 residues. CDR3 sequence (DNA): TGTGCCAGCAGCCCCGGACAGGGATATCAGCCCCAGCATTTT. It codes for CASSPGQGYQPQHF.

This rearrangement joins TRBV6-2 or TRBV6-3 to TRBJ1-2; TRBD1 might be the D (6 bases). CDR1 is MNHEY and CDR2 is SVGEGT in the germline V gene. CDR3 length: 13 amino acids. Between the trimmed V and J ends, which lost 0 bases and 8 bases, there was a span of 10 bases. CDR3 bases: TGTGCCAGCAGTTACTCGGCAGGGGCAGGCTACACCTTC. Translation: CASSYSAGAGYTF.

This rearrangement joins TRBV28 to TRBJ1-2; the D gene is possibly TRBD1 (6 bases). This CDR3 is 12 amino acids long. V lost 7 bases and J 8 bases, leaving 14 bases between the germline ends. The germline gives CDR1 MDHEN, CDR2 SYDVKM. In DNA, the CDR3 is TGTGCCAGCACCATCGACAGGATAGGCTACACCTTC. As protein: CASTIDRIGYTF.

CDR3 bases: TGTGCCAGCACCCGGGGAACAGCTACCTACGAGCAGTACTTC. This translates into CASTRGTATYEQYF. The chain employs TRBV6-5 and TRBJ2-7, with a weak D call TRBD2 (5 bases). V was pared by 7 bases and J by 2 bases, with 15 bases between. CDR1 and CDR2 (germline): MNHEY, SVGAGI. The CDR3 totals 14 residues.